The clone carrying this T cell receptor (beta chain) was observed at least ten times. These data belong to a study of T cells in Graves' hyperthyroidism and ophthalmopathy. Amplified TCR beta CDR3 regions came from RNA transcripts. First-round RT-PCR of the TCR CDR3 relied on the HTBI primer set. A single record per CDR3 protein comes from TCRdb applying MiXCR to the multiplex PCR reads. The table records approximately 530,000 distinct CDR3 sequences, 15% to 20% of them present only once. This TCR was sampled from a woman under 30 with Graves' hyperthyroidism. Specimen: blood.

The CDR3 sequence: CASTRTGQYEQYF. The CDR3 coding sequence is TGTGCCAGCACACGGACAGGCCAGTACGAGCAGTACTTC. The rearrangement links TRBV27 to TRBJ2-7; 7 nucleotides line up with TRBD1. The CDR3 totals 13 residues. The germline gives CDR1 MNHEY, CDR2 SMNVEV (reference sequence). J lost 4 bases, V lost 7 bases, and 7 bases had no gene match.